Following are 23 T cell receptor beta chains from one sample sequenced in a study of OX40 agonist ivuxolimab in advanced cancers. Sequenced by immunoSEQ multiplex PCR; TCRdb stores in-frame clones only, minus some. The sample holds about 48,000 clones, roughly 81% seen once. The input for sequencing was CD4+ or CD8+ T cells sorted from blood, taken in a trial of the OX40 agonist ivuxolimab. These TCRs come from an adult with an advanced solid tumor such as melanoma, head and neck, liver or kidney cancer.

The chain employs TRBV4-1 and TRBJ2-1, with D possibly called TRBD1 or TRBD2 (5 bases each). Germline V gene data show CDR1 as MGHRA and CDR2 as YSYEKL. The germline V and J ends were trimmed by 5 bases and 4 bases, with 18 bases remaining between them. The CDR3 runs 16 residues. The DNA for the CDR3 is TGCGCCAGCAGCTCGCGTACACGGGACCTATACAATGAGCAGTTCTTC. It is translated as CASSSRTRDLYNEQFF.

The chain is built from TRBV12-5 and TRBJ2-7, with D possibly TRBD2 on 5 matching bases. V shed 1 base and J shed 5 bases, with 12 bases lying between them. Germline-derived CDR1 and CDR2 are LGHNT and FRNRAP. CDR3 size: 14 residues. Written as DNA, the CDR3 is TGTGCTAGTGGTTTGGGAGGGCCGATGAACGAGCAGTACTTC. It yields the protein CASGLGGPMNEQYF. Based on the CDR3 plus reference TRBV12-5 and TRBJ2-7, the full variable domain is DARVTQTPRHKVTEMGQEVTMRCQPILGHNTVFWYRQTMMQGLELLAYFRNRAPLDDSGMPKDRFSAEMPDATLATLKIQPSEPRDSAVYFCASGLGGPMNEQYFGPGTRLTVT.

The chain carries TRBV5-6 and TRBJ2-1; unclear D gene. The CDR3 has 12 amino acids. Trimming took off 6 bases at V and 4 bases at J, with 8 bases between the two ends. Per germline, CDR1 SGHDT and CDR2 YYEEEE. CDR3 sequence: CASKARYNEQFF. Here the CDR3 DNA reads TGTGCCAGCAAGGCGCGGTACAATGAGCAGTTCTTC.

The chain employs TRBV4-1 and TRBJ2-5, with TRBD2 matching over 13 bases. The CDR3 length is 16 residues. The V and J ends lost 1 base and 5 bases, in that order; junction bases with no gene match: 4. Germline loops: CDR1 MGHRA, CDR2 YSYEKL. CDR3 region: CASSQGTSGGMETQYF. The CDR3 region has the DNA TGCGCCAGCAGCCAAGGGACTAGCGGGGGAATGGAGACCCAGTACTTC.

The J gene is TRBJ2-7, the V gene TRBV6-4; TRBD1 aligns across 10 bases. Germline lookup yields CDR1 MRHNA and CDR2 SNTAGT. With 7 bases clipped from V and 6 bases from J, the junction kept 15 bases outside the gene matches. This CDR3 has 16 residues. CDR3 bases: TGTGCCAGCACCAAGAGACCGGGACAGGGGTCCCCCGAGCAGTACTTC. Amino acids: CASTKRPGQGSPEQYF.

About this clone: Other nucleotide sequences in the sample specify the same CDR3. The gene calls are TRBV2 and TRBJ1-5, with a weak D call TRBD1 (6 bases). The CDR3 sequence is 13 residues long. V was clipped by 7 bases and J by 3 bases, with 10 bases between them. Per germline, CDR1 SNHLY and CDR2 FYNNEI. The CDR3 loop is CASKRDNNQPQHF. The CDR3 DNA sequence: TGTGCCAGCAAGCGGGACAACAATCAGCCCCAGCATTTT.

CDR3 DNA: TGTGCCAGCCTAGACTCTAACTATGGCTACACCTTC. It specifies CASLDSNYGYTF. The genes are TRBV2 and TRBJ1-2, with no clear D. Trimming took off 8 bases at V and 0 bases at J, with 7 bases between the two ends. Germline V gene data show CDR1 as SNHLY and CDR2 as FYNNEI. The CDR3 sequence is 12 residues long. The full variable domain, its missing parts supplied by reference TRBV2 and TRBJ1-2, is EPEVTQTPSHQVTQMGQEVILRCVPISNHLYFYWYRQILGQKVEFLVSFYNNEISEKSEIFDDQFSVERPDGSNFTLKIRSTKLEDSAMYFCASLDSNYGYTFGSGTRLTVV.

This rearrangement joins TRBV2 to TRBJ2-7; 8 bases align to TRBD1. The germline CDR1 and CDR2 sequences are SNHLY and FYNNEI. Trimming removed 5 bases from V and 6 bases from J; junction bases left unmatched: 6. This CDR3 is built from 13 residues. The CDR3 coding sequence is TGTGCCAGCAGTCTAGGACAGGGTGTCGAGCAGTACTTC. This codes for CASSLGQGVEQYF.

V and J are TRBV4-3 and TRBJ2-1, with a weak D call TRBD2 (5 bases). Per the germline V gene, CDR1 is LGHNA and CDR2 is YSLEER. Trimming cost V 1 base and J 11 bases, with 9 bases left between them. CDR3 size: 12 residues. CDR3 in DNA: TGCGCCAGCAGCCAAGGAGGGCAGAAGCAGTTCTTC. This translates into CASSQGGQKQFF.

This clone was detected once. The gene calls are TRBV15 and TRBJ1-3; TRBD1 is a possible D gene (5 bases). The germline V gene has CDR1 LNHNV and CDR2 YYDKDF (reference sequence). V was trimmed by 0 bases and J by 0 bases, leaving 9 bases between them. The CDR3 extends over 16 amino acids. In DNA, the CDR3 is TGTGCCACCAGCAGAGATGAAACAGGCTCTGGAAACACCATATATTTT. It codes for CATSRDETGSGNTIYF.

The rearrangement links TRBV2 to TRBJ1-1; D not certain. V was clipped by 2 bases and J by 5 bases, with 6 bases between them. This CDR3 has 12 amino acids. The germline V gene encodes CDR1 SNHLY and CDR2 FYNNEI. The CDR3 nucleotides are TGTGCCAGCAGTGAACGGCAGACTGAAGCTTTCTTT. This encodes CASSERQTEAFF.

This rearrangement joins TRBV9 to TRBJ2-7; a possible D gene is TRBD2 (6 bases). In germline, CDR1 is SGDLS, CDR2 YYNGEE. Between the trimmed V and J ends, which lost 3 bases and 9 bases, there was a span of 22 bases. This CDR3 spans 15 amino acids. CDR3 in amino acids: CASSEAPERAVGQYF. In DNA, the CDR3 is TGTGCCAGCAGCGAGGCCCCGGAGCGGGCGGTCGGGCAGTACTTC.

The DNA of the CDR3 is TGTGCCAGCAGTTCAAGGACGGCGAACACCGGGGAGCTGTTTTTT. Translating it yields CASSSRTANTGELFF. The gene calls are TRBV5-4 and TRBJ2-2, with unresolved D. The V and J ends lost 5 bases and 0 bases respectively, with 11 bases between them. This CDR3 contains 15 residues. CDR1 is SGHNT and CDR2 is YYREEE in the germline V gene (reference sequence).

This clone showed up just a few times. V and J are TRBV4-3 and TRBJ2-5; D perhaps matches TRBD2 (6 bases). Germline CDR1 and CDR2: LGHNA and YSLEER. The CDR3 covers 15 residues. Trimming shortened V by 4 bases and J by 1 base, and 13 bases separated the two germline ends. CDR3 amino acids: CASSPSLGGQETQYF. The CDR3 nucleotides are TGCGCCAGCAGCCCAAGCCTGGGGGGCCAAGAGACCCAGTACTTC.

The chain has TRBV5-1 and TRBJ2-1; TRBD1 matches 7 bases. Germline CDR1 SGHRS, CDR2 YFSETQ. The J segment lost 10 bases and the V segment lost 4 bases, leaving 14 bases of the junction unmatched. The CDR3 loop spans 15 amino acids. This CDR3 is CASSRGQDSVLEQFF. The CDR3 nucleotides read TGCGCCAGCAGCCGTGGACAGGACTCTGTTCTCGAGCAGTTCTTC.

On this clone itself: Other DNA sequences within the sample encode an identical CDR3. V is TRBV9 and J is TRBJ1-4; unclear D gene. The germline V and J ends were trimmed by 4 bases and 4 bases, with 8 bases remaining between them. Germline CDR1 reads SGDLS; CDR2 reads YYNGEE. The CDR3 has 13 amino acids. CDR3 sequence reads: CASSPWDNEKLFF. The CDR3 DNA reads TGTGCCAGCAGCCCTTGGGATAATGAAAAACTGTTTTTT.

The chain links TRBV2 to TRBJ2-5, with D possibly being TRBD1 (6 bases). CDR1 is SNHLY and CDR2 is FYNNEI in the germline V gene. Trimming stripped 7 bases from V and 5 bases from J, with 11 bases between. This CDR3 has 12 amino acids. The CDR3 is CASKGVWETQYF. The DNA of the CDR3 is TGTGCCAGCAAGGGGGTATGGGAGACCCAGTACTTC.

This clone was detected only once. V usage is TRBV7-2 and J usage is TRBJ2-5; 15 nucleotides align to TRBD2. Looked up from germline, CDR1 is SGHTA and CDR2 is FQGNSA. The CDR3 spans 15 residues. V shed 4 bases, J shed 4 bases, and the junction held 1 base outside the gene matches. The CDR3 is CASSSGLAGGETQYF. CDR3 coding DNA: TGTGCCAGCAGCTCGGGACTAGCGGGAGGAGAGACCCAGTACTTC.

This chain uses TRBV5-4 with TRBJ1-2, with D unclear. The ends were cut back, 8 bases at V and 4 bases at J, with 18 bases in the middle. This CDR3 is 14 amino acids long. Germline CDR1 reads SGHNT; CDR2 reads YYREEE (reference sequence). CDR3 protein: CASFRVPGFYGYTF. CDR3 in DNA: TGTGCCAGTTTCCGGGTCCCGGGCTTCTATGGCTACACCTTC.

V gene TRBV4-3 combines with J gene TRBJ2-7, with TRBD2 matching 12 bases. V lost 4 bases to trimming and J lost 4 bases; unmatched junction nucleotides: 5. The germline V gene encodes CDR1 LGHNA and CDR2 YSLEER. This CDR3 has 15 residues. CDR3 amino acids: CASSLTSGSLYEQYF. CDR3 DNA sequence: TGCGCCAGCAGCCTGACTAGCGGGAGTCTATACGAGCAGTACTTC.

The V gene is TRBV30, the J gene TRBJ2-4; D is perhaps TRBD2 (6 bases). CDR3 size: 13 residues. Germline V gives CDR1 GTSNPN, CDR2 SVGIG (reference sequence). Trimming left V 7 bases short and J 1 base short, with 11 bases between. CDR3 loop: CAFTGSAKNIQYF. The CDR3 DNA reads TGTGCCTTTACCGGGAGTGCCAAAAACATTCAGTACTTC.

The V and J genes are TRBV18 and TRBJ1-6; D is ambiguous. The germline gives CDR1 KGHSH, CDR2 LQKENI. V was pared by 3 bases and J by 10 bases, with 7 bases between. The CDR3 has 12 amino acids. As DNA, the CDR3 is TGTGCCAGCTCACCCCCTCTGTCACCCCTCCACTTT. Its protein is CASSPPLSPLHF.

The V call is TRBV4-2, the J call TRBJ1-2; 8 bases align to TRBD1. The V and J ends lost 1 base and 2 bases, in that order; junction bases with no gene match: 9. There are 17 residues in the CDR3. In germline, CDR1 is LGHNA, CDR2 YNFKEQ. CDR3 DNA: TGTGCCAGCAGCCAAGGAGGTTCCGACAGGGGAAACTATGGCTACACCTTC. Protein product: CASSQGGSDRGNYGYTF.